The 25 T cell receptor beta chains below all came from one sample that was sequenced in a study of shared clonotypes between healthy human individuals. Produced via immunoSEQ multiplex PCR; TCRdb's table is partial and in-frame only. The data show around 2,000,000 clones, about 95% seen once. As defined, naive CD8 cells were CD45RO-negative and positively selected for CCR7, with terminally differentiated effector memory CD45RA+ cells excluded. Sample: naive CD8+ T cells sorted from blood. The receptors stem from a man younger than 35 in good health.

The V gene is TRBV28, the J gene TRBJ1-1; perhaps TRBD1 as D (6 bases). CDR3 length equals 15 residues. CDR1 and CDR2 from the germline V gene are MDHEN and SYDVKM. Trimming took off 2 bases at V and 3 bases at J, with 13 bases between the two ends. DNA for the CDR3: TGTGCCAGCAGTTTAACCCCGAGGGGGGACACTGAAGCTTTCTTT. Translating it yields CASSLTPRGDTEAFF.

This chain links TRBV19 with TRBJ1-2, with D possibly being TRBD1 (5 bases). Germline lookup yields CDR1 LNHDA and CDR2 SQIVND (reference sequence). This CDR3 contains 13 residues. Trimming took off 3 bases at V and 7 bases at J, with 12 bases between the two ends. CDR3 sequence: CASSIGTHSGYTF. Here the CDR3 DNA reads TGTGCCAGTAGTATCGGGACCCATTCTGGCTACACCTTC.

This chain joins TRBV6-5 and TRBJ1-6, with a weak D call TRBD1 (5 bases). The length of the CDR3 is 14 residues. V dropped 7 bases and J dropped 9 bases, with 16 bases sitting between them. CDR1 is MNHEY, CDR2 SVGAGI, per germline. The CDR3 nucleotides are TGTGCCAGCACCATCGGGCAGGGCTTTTCACCCCTCCACTTT. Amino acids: CASTIGQGFSPLHF.

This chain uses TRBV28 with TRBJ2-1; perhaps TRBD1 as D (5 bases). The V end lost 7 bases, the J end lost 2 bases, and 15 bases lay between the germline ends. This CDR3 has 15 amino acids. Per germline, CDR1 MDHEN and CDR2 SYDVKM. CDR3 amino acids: CASNQGPFTYNEQFF. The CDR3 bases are TGTGCCAGCAATCAGGGCCCCTTTACCTACAATGAGCAGTTCTTC.

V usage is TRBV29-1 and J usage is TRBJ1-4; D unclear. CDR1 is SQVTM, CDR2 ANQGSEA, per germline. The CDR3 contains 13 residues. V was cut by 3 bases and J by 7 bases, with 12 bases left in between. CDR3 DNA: TGCAGCGTTGACCCGGGAGTTGGTGAAAAACTGTTTTTT. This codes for CSVDPGVGEKLFF.

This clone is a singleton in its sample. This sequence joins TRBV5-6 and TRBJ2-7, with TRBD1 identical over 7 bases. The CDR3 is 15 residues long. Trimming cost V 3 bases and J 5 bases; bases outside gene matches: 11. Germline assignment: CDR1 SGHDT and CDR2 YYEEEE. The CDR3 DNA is TGTGCCAGCAGCTGGACCAAGACAGGGTTAAACGAGCAGTACTTC. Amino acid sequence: CASSWTKTGLNEQYF.

CDR3 coding DNA: TGCGCCAGCAGTGCGGTCCAGGGTACGGGCCCTGAAGCTTTCTTT. Translated, it gives CASSAVQGTGPEAFF. This sequence joins TRBV10-1 and TRBJ1-1; the D gene is possibly TRBD1 (5 bases). The CDR3 spans 15 residues. The germline V and J ends were trimmed by 4 bases and 6 bases, with 18 bases remaining between them. CDR1 and CDR2 from the germline V gene are WNHNN and SYGVQD (reference sequence).

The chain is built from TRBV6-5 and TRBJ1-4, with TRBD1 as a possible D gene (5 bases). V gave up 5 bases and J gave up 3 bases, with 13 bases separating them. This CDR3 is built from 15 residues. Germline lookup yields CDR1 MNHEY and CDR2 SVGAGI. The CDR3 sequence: CASSAQGFSNEKLFF. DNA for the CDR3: TGTGCCAGCAGTGCGCAGGGTTTCTCTAATGAAAAACTGTTTTTT.

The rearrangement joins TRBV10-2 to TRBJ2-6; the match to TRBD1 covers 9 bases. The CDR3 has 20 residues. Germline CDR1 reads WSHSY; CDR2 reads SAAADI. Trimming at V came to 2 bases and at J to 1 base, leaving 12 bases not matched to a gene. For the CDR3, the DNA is TGCGCCAGCAGTGAGGCTCTCCGGGACAGGGTTCCTTCTGGGGCCAACGTCCTGACTTTC. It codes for CASSEALRDRVPSGANVLTF.

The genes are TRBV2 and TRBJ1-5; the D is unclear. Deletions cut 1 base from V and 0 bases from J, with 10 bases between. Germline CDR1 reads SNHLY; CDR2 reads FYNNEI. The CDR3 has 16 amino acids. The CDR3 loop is CASSEGSGYSNQPQHF. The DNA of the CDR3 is TGTGCCAGCAGTGAAGGGTCCGGATATAGCAATCAGCCCCAGCATTTT.

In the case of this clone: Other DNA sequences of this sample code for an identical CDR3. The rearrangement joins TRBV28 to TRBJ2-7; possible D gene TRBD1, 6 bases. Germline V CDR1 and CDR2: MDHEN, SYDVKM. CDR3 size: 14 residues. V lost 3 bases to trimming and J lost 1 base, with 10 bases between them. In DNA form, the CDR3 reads TGTGCCAGCAGTTTTCGAGGGACATCCTACGAGCAGTACTTC. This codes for CASSFRGTSYEQYF.

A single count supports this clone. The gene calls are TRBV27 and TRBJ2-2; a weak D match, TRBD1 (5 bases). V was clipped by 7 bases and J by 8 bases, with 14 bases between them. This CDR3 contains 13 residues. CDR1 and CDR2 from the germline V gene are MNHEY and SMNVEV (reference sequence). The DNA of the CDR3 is TGTGCCAGCAAGTTAGGGGCTTATGGGGAGCTGTTTTTT. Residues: CASKLGAYGELFF.

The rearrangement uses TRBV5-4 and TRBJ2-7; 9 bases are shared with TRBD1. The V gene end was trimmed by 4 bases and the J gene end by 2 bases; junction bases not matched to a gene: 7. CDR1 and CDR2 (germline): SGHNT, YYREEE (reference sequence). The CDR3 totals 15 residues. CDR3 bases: TGTGCCAGCAGCGGGGGGACAGGGCCTACCTACGAGCAGTACTTC. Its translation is CASSGGTGPTYEQYF.

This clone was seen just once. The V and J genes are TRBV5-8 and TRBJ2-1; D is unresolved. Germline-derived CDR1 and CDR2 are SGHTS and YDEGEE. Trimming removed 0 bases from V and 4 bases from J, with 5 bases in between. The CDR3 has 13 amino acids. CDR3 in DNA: TGTGCCAGCAGCTTGGGACCTTACAATGAGCAGTTCTTC. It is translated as CASSLGPYNEQFF.

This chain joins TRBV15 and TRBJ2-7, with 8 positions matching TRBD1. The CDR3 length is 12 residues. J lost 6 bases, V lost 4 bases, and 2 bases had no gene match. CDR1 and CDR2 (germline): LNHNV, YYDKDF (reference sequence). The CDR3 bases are TGTGCCACCAGCACGACAGGGGTCGAGCAGTACTTC. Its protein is CATSTTGVEQYF.

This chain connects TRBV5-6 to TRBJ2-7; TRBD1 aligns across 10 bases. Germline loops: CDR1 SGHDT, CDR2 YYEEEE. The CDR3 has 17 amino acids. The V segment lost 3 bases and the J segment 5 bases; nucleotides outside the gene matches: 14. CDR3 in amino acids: CASSWAGTGAFRNEQYF. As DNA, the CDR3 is TGTGCCAGCAGCTGGGCCGGGACAGGGGCATTCCGCAACGAGCAGTACTTC.

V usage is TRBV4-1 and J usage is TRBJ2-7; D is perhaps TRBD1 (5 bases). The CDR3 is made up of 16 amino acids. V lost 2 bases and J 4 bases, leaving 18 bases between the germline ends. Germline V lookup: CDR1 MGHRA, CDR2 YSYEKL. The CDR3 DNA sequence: TGCGCCAGCAGCCAAAACGAGTTAACAGGAGCTTACGAGCAGTACTTC. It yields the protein CASSQNELTGAYEQYF.

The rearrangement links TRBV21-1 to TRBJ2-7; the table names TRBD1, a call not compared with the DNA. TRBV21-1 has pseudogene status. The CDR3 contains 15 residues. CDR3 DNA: TGTGCCAGCAGCAAAGACAGGACAGCGCGCTACGAGCAGTACTTC. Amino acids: CASSKDRTARYEQYF.

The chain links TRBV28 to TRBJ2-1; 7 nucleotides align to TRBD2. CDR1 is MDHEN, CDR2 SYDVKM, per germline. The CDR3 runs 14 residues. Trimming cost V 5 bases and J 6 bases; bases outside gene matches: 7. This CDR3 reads CASSLGGYGNEQFF. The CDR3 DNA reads TGTGCCAGCAGTCTCGGGGGGTACGGCAATGAGCAGTTCTTC.

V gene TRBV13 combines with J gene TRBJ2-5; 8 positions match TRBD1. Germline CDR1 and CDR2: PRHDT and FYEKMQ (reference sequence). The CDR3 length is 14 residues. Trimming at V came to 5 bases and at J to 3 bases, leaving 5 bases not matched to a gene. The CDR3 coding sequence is TGTGCCAGCAGCCCCCCGGACAGGGAAGAGACCCAGTACTTC. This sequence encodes CASSPPDREETQYF.

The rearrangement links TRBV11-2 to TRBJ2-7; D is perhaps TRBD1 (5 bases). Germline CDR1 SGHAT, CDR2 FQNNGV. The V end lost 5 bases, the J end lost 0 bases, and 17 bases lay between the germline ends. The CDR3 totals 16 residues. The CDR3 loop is CASSPIGVTSSYEQYF. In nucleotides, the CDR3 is TGTGCCAGCAGCCCCATAGGGGTGACGAGCTCCTACGAGCAGTACTTC. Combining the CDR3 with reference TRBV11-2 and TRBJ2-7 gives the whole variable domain EAGVAQSPRYKIIEKRQSVAFWCNPISGHATLYWYQQILGQGPKLLIQFQNNGVVDDSQLPKDRFSAERLKGVDSTLKIQPAKLEDSAVYLCASSPIGVTSSYEQYFGPGTRLTVT.

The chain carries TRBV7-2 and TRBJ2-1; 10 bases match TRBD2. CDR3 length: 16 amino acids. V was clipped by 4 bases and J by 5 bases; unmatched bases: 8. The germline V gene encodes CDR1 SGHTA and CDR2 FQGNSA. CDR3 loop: CASSWGWLAGDNEQFF. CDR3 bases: TGTGCCAGCAGCTGGGGGTGGCTAGCGGGAGACAATGAGCAGTTCTTC.

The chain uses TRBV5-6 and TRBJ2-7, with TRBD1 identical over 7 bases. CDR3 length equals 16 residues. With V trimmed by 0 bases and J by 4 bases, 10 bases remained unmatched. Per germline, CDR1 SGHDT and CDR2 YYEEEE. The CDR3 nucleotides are TGTGCCAGCAGCTTGGGGTGGGCAGGGGGATTATACGAGCAGTACTTC. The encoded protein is CASSLGWAGGLYEQYF. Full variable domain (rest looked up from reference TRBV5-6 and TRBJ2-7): DAGVTQSPTHLIKTRGQQVTLRCSPKSGHDTVSWYQQALGQGPQFIFQYYEEEERQRGNFPDRFSGHQFPNYSSELNVNALLLGDSALYLCASSLGWAGGLYEQYFGPGTRLTVT.

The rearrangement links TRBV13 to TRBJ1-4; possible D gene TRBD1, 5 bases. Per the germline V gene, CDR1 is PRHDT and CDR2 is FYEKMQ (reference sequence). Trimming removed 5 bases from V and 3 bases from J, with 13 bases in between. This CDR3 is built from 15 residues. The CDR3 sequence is CASSVAGIANEKLFF. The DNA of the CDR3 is TGTGCCAGCAGCGTCGCAGGGATTGCTAATGAAAAACTGTTTTTT.

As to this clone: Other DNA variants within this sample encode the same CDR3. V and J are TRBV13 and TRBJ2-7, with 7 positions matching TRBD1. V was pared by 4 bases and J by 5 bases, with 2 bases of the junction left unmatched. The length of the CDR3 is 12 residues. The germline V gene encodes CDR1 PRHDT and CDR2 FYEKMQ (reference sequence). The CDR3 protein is CASSSTGDEQYF. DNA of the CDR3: TGTGCCAGCAGCTCCACAGGGGACGAGCAGTACTTC.